This T cell receptor beta chain was documented in a study of CD8 T cells in ankylosing spondylitis. V was shortened by 0 bases and J by 8 bases, with 20 bases between the two germline ends. CDR1 and CDR2 (germline): LGHNA, YSLEER. The CDR3 is 17 residues long. This clonotype was detected only a few times. What it binds is not known. As the method for making TCR beta libraries, quantitative 5'-RACE with molecular barcodes was used. TCRdb re-called the 5' RACE reads through MiXCR, storing one row per CDR3 protein. The sample shows almost 400,000 distinct CDR3 sequences, approximately 20% of them seen only once. Study-wide results and caveats: A motif in TCR beta, a set of eight highly homologous variants, appeared characteristic of ankylosing spondylitis blood. The clones that were linked to disease were reported to be significantly enriched in matched synovial fluid samples from ankylosing spondylitis patients.

The source of this sequence is a male donor with ankylosing spondylitis. What was sequenced was blood, either unsorted or a sorted T cell fraction (not recorded which). The chain is built from TRBV4-3 and TRBJ2-1; perhaps D is TRBD1 or TRBD2 (5 bases each). CDR3 amino acids: CASSQEGTSGPRDEQFF. The CDR3 bases are TGCGCCAGCAGCCAAGAGGGCACTTCAGGGCCGCGGGATGAGCAGTTCTTC.